The entry that follows covers one T cell receptor (beta chain) sequence. TCRdb processed the RT-PCR reads anew with MiXCR; each CDR3 protein has one entry. Of around 150,000 distinct CDR3 sequences detected, 37% appear once; the ten largest clones hold around 50%. The CDR3 consists of 17 residues. Germline loops: CDR1 SGHVS, CDR2 FQNEAQ. Trimming took off 1 base at V and 0 bases at J, with 13 bases between the two ends. The data belong to a study of patients and donors after allogeneic stem cell transplantation. The specimen sequenced was blood, either unsorted or a sorted T cell fraction (not recorded which). The chain has TRBV7-8 and TRBJ1-3, with no clear D. The TCR was taken from a human donor who was either an allogeneic HSCT recipient or a stem cell or donor lymphocyte infusion donor (not recorded which). It is not recorded whose cells these are; they may come from a transplant donor. The CDR3 spells CASSLVGGQISGNTIYF. CDR3 DNA sequence: TGTGCCAGCAGCTTAGTCGGCGGGCAGATCTCTGGAAACACCATATATTTT.